The 27 T cell receptor beta chains given below trace back to one sample, sequenced in a study of Graves' ophthalmopathy and Graves' hyperthyroidism. Amplification of the TCR beta CDR3 regions used RNA transcripts (as template). Scientists carried out first-round RT-PCR using HTBI primers and then a second-round multiplex PCR. TCRdb re-analysed the multiplex PCR reads in MiXCR, keeping a single row per CDR3 protein. The table includes around 670,000 distinct CDR3 sequences, 35% to 50% detected once. Sample: peripheral blood. The receptors were sampled from an adult man with Graves' ophthalmopathy.

Points on this clonotype: Being one base from a much bigger clone, this may be a read error. V and J are TRBV20-1 and TRBJ2-5; D remains unclear. CDR1 is DFQATT, CDR2 SNEGSKA, per germline (reference sequence). Trimming cost V 0 bases and J 1 base, with 9 bases left between them. This CDR3 spans 14 amino acids. In DNA form, the CDR3 reads TGCAGTGCTAGAGAGGAGCTTCTCCAAGAGACCCAGTACTTC. It is translated as CSAREELLQETQYF.

This clonotype was seen ten or more times. The chain has TRBV2 and TRBJ1-4; D not resolved. Trimming removed 4 bases from V and 0 bases from J, with 9 bases in between. Germline assignment: CDR1 SNHLY and CDR2 FYNNEI. The CDR3 totals 15 residues. This chain's CDR3 is CASSVFVATNEKLFF. Here the CDR3 DNA reads TGTGCCAGCAGTGTGTTCGTTGCAACTAATGAAAAACTGTTTTTT.

This clonotype was counted once. This chain uses TRBV6-1 with TRBJ1-1; 7 bases align to TRBD1. There are 13 residues in the CDR3. The V segment lost 5 bases and the J segment 6 bases; nucleotides outside the gene matches: 6. Germline V lookup: CDR1 MNHNS, CDR2 SASEGT. The CDR3 region has the DNA TGTGCCAGCAGTCCACAGGGGAGCTCTGAAGCTTTCTTT. It specifies CASSPQGSSEAFF.

This clonotype was seen a few times. This rearrangement joins TRBV24-1 to TRBJ1-5; a possible D gene is TRBD1 (5 bases). The germline V and J ends were trimmed by 11 bases and 9 bases, with 25 bases remaining between them. Germline loops: CDR1 KGHDR, CDR2 SFDVKD. The CDR3 is made up of 15 amino acids. This chain's CDR3 is CASSQDQQAPRPQHF. Written as DNA, the CDR3 is TGTGCCAGCAGCCAAGATCAACAGGCGCCGCGGCCCCAGCATTTT.

V gene TRBV10-3 combines with J gene TRBJ1-2; D is unresolved. Trimming pared 4 bases from V and 0 bases from J, leaving 9 bases between. CDR3 size: 14 residues. Germline CDR1 reads ENHRY; CDR2 reads SYGVKD. The CDR3 sequence is CAISGTEANYGYTF. The DNA for the CDR3 is TGTGCCATCAGTGGGACGGAAGCTAACTATGGCTACACCTTC.

This clonotype was recorded a few times. The junction differs from germline at one of its ends, possibly a read error. V is TRBV10-3 and J is TRBJ1-2; D uncertain. Germline V CDR1 and CDR2: ENHRY, SYGVKD. The CDR3 is 14 residues long. The CDR3: CASSYKARNYGYTF. CDR3 coding DNA: TGTGCCAGCAGTTACAAGGCCCGAAACTATGGCTACACCTTC.

CDR3 sequence reads: CASHSTNTEAFF. CDR3 nucleotide sequence: TGTGCCAGCCACAGTACGAACACTGAAGCTTTCTTT. The chain is built from TRBV6-1 and TRBJ1-1; D gene unclear. The V and J ends lost 8 bases and 1 base respectively, with 8 bases between them. CDR1 is MNHNS, CDR2 SASEGT, per germline. This CDR3 has 12 residues.

This chain joins TRBV29-1 and TRBJ1-2, with 9 bases matching TRBD1. V was pared by 8 bases and J by 4 bases, with 5 bases of the junction left unmatched. The CDR3 sequence is 12 residues long. Germline values: CDR1 SQVTM, CDR2 ANQGSEA. CDR3 sequence (DNA): TGCAGCCCGGACAGGGGTGGCTATGGCTACACCTTC. It codes for CSPDRGGYGYTF.

This sequence joins TRBV2 and TRBJ1-2, with D possibly matching TRBD1 (5 bases). The V end lost 5 bases, the J end lost 6 bases, and 13 bases lay between the germline ends. This CDR3 region has 13 residues. Germline assignment: CDR1 SNHLY and CDR2 FYNNEI. The CDR3 DNA follows: TGTGCCAGCAGTTTGATGGGGCTAGATGGCTACACCTTC. Its protein is CASSLMGLDGYTF.

This chain uses TRBV10-3 with TRBJ2-7, with 8 positions matching TRBD1. V dropped 4 bases and J dropped 4; count of bases not matched to a gene: 6. The CDR3 length is 14 residues. Germline CDR1 and CDR2: ENHRY and SYGVKD. The CDR3 is CAISVGQGRYEQYF. The CDR3 DNA follows: TGTGCCATCAGTGTCGGACAGGGAAGGTACGAGCAGTACTTC.

The chain couples TRBV2 to TRBJ2-5, with a weak D call TRBD1 (5 bases). From germline, CDR1 is SNHLY and CDR2 FYNNEI. The CDR3 runs 13 residues. Trimming took 10 bases from V and 4 from J, leaving 16 bases between them. This chain's CDR3 is CATTGLGRETQYF. For the CDR3, the DNA is TGTGCCACCACGGGTCTGGGGCGAGAGACCCAGTACTTC.

This clonotype was observed many times. The V and J genes are TRBV29-1 and TRBJ2-7, with D unclear. The CDR3 spans 13 residues. The V gene lost 6 bases and the J gene lost 2 bases, with 14 bases spanning the gap. Germline CDR1 is SQVTM and CDR2 is ANQGSEA. In nucleotides, the CDR3 is TGCAGCGTCCCCTTCGCTAATACCTACGAGCAGTACTTC. It encodes CSVPFANTYEQYF.

In its sample, this clonotype was seen once. The chain combines TRBV15 with TRBJ1-2; 9 bases fit TRBD1. The V and J ends lost 3 bases and 2 bases, in that order; junction bases with no gene match: 4. This CDR3 comprises 15 residues. Germline CDR1 LNHNV, CDR2 YYDKDF (reference sequence). CDR3 bases: TGTGCCACCAGCAGTGCGGGACAGGGCAACTATGGCTACACCTTC. Translated: CATSSAGQGNYGYTF.

As concerns this clonotype: A read error is possible here, since a much larger clone lies one base away. The gene calls are TRBV2 and TRBJ2-7; no definite D call. Germline V gene sequence: CDR1 SNHLY, CDR2 FYNNEI. This CDR3 is 13 amino acids long. Trimming shortened V by 3 bases and J by 1 base, and 7 bases separated the two germline ends. CDR3 in DNA: TGTGCCAGCAGTGATTGCGGATCCTACGAGCAGTACTTC. Translated: CASSDCGSYEQYF.

This rearrangement joins TRBV29-1 to TRBJ2-7; perhaps TRBD1 as D (6 bases). CDR1 SQVTM and CDR2 ANQGSEA come from the germline V gene. Trimming left V 3 bases short and J 7 bases short, with 16 bases between. CDR3 size: 13 residues. The CDR3 sequence is CSVEAGEAGEQYF. DNA of the CDR3: TGCAGCGTTGAGGCAGGGGAAGCCGGGGAGCAGTACTTC.

Worth noting for this clonotype: Being one base from a much bigger clone, this may be a read error. J is TRBJ2-5 and V is TRBV2; D is undetermined. Trimming took off 4 bases at V and 5 bases at J, with 11 bases between the two ends. The CDR3 has 13 amino acids. Germline CDR1 and CDR2: SNHLY and FYNNEI. CDR3 sequence reads: CASSARSGETQYF. CDR3 coding DNA: TGTGCCAGCAGTGCGAGGTCCGGGGAGACCCAGTACTTC.

Ten or more counts support this clonotype. The CDR3, as DNA: TGTGCCACCAGTGAAGCAGGGAAATATGGCTACACCTTC. Translated: CATSEAGKYGYTF. The rearrangement joins TRBV24-1 to TRBJ1-2, with D maybe TRBD1 (5 bases). This CDR3 has 13 residues. Germline V lookup: CDR1 KGHDR, CDR2 SFDVKD. Trimming took off 4 bases at V and 5 bases at J, with 10 bases between the two ends.

The count of this clonotype is one. J is TRBJ1-5 and V is TRBV15; maybe TRBD1 (5 bases). Germline CDR1 and CDR2: LNHNV and YYDKDF (reference sequence). The CDR3 extends over 15 amino acids. With 3 bases removed from V and 6 bases from J, the gap between germline ends came to 15 bases. CDR3 coding DNA: TGTGCCACCAGCAGCCCCCGGGTTGGGGGTCAGCCCCAGCATTTT. Its protein is CATSSPRVGGQPQHF.

The gene calls are TRBV19 and TRBJ2-6; 8 positions agree with TRBD1. V lost 6 bases and J lost 0; bases outside the gene matches: 10. This CDR3 contains 18 residues. From germline, CDR1 is LNHDA and CDR2 SQIVND (reference sequence). CDR3 sequence reads: CASSPPGQAISGANVLTF. In DNA form, the CDR3 reads TGTGCCAGTAGCCCTCCGGGACAGGCTATCTCTGGGGCCAACGTCCTGACTTTC. Together with reference TRBV19 and TRBJ2-6, the CDR3 gives the full variable domain: DGGITQSPKYLFRKEGQNVTLSCEQNLNHDAMYWYRQDPGQGLRLIYYSQIVNDFQKGDIAEGYSVSREKKESFPLTVTSAQKNPTAFYLCASSPPGQAISGANVLTFGAGSRLTVL.

Of note for this clonotype: The germline gene is not matched at one end of the junction; a read error may be the cause. The chain carries TRBV7-9 and TRBJ1-1; TRBD1 is a possible D gene (5 bases). CDR1 and CDR2 from the germline V gene are SEHNR and FQNEAQ (reference sequence). The CDR3 is 15 amino acids. The CDR3 DNA is TGTGCCAGCAGCTTAGCGACCAGGGATTACACTGAAGCTCTCTTT. This translates into CASSLATRDYTEALF.

This chain connects TRBV10-3 to TRBJ2-5; possible D gene TRBD1, 7 bases. CDR3 length equals 14 residues. V lost 2 bases and J 11 bases, leaving 18 bases between the germline ends. Germline CDR1 is ENHRY and CDR2 is SYGVKD. CDR3 coding DNA: TGTGCCATCAGTGAGCTATCGACAGGGAGCGGGCAGTACTTC. Residues: CAISELSTGSGQYF.

This clonotype occurred a few times. The J gene is TRBJ2-2, the V gene TRBV20-1; the match to TRBD2 covers 8 bases. The V gene's germline CDR1 is DFQATT and CDR2 SNEGSKA (reference sequence). The V segment lost 5 bases and the J segment 0 bases; nucleotides outside the gene matches: 5. This CDR3 is 15 amino acids long. CDR3 loop: CSARLSGTNTGELFF. CDR3 coding DNA: TGCAGTGCTCGGCTTAGCGGGACGAACACCGGGGAGCTGTTTTTT.

With regard to this clonotype: Without the conserved terminal phenylalanine or tryptophan, this CDR3 likely stems from a read error. The rearrangement joins TRBV7-9 to TRBJ1-1; D is unclear. Germline V gene lookup returns CDR1 SEHNR and CDR2 FQNEAQ (reference sequence). CDR3 length: 14 amino acids. V lost 2 bases to trimming and J lost 2 bases, with 9 bases between them. The chain's CDR3 is CASSLRSVNTEAFL. As DNA, the CDR3 is TGTGCCAGCAGCTTAAGATCAGTTAACACTGAAGCTTTCCTT.

The chain recombines TRBV2 with TRBJ1-3; D perhaps matches TRBD1 (5 bases). CDR3 size: 17 residues. In germline, CDR1 is SNHLY, CDR2 FYNNEI. Deletions cut 6 bases from V and 0 bases from J, with 18 bases between. CDR3 sequence reads: CASSQILGGSSGNTIYF. The CDR3 DNA is TGTGCCAGCAGCCAGATCCTTGGGGGATCCTCTGGAAACACCATATATTTT.

The CDR3, as DNA: TGTGCCACCAGCAGAGATAAGGACTCCATGAATCAGCCCCAGCATTTT. Protein sequence: CATSRDKDSMNQPQHF. The rearrangement links TRBV15 to TRBJ1-5; D is uncertain. V lost 0 bases, J lost 4 bases, and 13 bases lay in between. Per germline, CDR1 LNHNV and CDR2 YYDKDF (reference sequence). The length of the CDR3 is 16 residues.

This clonotype was seen repeatedly, ten times or more. This chain links TRBV7-2 with TRBJ2-5; 7 nucleotides line up with TRBD2. There are 15 residues in the CDR3. Germline-derived CDR1 and CDR2 are SGHTA and FQGNSA. V shed 0 bases, J shed 5 bases, and the junction held 6 bases outside the gene matches. The CDR3 protein is CASSLAPQGGETQYF. CDR3 in DNA: TGTGCCAGCAGCTTAGCTCCTCAGGGAGGGGAGACCCAGTACTTC.

This clonotype occurred many times. The chain carries TRBV7-9 and TRBJ1-2; possibly TRBD1 for D (6 bases). Looked up from germline, CDR1 is SEHNR and CDR2 is FQNEAQ (reference sequence). The CDR3 is 16 residues long. The V gene lost 5 bases and the J gene lost 5 bases, with 21 bases spanning the gap. The CDR3 DNA reads as TGTGCCAGCAGCCTAGACAGGACACCCAATCGGTATGGCTACACCTTC. Translation: CASSLDRTPNRYGYTF.